This passage covers 14 T cell receptor beta chains from one sample sequenced in a study of shared clonotypes between healthy human individuals. Using immunoSEQ multiplex PCR, the repertoire was profiled, and TCRdb retains in-frame clones only, with some absent. The table records about 1 million clones, approximately 80% of them present only once. Sequencing was carried out using memory CD4+ T cells from PBMCs. Regarding subset: CD45RA-negative fraction. The receptors were gathered from a man between 18 and 29 years old in good health. Some clones in this sample may be carry-over from other donors' samples.

This clone has more than one count but fewer than ten. The chain recombines TRBV11-3 with TRBJ2-1; no definite D call. The germline V gene has CDR1 SGHNT and CDR2 YENEEA. The CDR3 runs to 12 residues. Deletions cut 7 bases from V and 8 bases from J, with 12 bases between. The CDR3 sequence: CASTPLSYEQFF. The CDR3 DNA reads as TGTGCCAGCACCCCCCTAAGCTATGAGCAGTTCTTC.

This clone was counted many times. Distinct nucleotide sequences in the sample also encode this CDR3. The chain carries TRBV30 and TRBJ2-7; D may be TRBD1 or TRBD2 (5 bases each). This CDR3 contains 11 residues. The germline gives CDR1 GTSNPN, CDR2 SVGIG (reference sequence). V lost 2 bases and J lost 7, with 9 bases in between. Here the CDR3 DNA reads TGTGCCTGGAGTTGGGGCGGGGAGCAGTACTTC. It encodes CAWSWGGEQYF.

There are a few counts of this clone. The genes are TRBV10-1 and TRBJ2-3; D gene unclear. Trimming pared 10 bases from V and 2 bases from J, leaving 4 bases between. Germline V lookup: CDR1 WNHNN, CDR2 SYGVQD (reference sequence). This CDR3 is built from 10 residues. The CDR3 reads CATFTDTQYF. As DNA, the CDR3 is TGCGCCACCTTCACAGATACGCAGTATTTT.

The count of this clone is one. It is likely a read error: a sequence one base away is far more abundant. The chain combines TRBV18 with TRBJ2-7; 8 bases are a match to TRBD2. Germline V gene data show CDR1 as KGHSH and CDR2 as LQKENI. The length of the CDR3 is 15 residues. The CDR3 protein is CASSLRRGDSYGQYF. The CDR3 DNA reads as TGTGCCAGCTCACTTCGGCGGGGGGACTCCTACGGGCAGTACTTC.

In this sample, this clone turned up a few times. The rearrangement uses TRBV6-1 and TRBJ2-1; no clear D. Germline-derived CDR1 and CDR2 are MNHNS and SASEGT. CDR3 length equals 14 residues. Trimming took 7 bases from V and 0 from J, leaving 10 bases between them. The CDR3 DNA sequence: TGTGCCAGCACCGACTGGAGCTCCTACAATGAGCAGTTCTTC. It is translated as CASTDWSSYNEQFF.

The chain couples TRBV18 to TRBJ1-2, with 8 bases identical to TRBD1. The germline V gene has CDR1 KGHSH and CDR2 LQKENI. The trim removed 3 bases at V and 1 base at J, leaving 4 bases unmatched. The CDR3 length is 15 residues. Here the CDR3 DNA reads TGTGCCAGCTCACCCTCGACAGGGGTTAACTATGGCTACACCTTC. This translates into CASSPSTGVNYGYTF.

This clone was recorded once. The chain joins TRBV11-1 to TRBJ2-2, with a possible D match to TRBD2 (6 bases). The CDR3 totals 14 residues. V dropped 10 bases and J dropped 0 bases, with 12 bases sitting between them. Germline CDR1 reads SGHAT; CDR2 reads FQDESV (reference sequence). CDR3 nucleotides: TGTGCCACCCGGAGGGATCCGAACACCGGGGAGCTGTTTTTT. Translated, it gives CATRRDPNTGELFF.

V is TRBV30 and J is TRBJ2-2, with 7 bases identical to TRBD2. Per the germline V gene, CDR1 is GTSNPN and CDR2 is SVGIG (reference sequence). V shed 8 bases, J shed 1 base, and the junction held 4 bases outside the gene matches. The CDR3 length is 13 residues. The CDR3 region is CAGASGNTGELFF. The CDR3 nucleotides read TGTGCCGGGGCTAGCGGGAACACCGGGGAGCTGTTTTTT.

The gene calls are TRBV28 and TRBJ1-2; D remains unclear. The CDR3 contains 13 residues. CDR1 MDHEN and CDR2 SYDVKM come from the germline V gene. The V end lost 3 bases, the J end lost 0 bases, and 5 bases lay between the germline ends. The CDR3 spells CASSLETNYGYTF. CDR3 nucleotide sequence: TGTGCCAGCAGTTTGGAAACTAACTATGGCTACACCTTC.

The chain carries TRBV11-2 and TRBJ2-1; 8 bases agree with TRBD1. V shed 5 bases and J 5 bases; nucleotides not matched to a gene: 8. Germline values: CDR1 SGHAT, CDR2 FQNNGV. The CDR3 has 15 amino acids. CDR3 DNA: TGTGCCAGCAGCCGCAGACAGGGGCTAAACAATGAGCAGTTCTTC. Its translation is CASSRRQGLNNEQFF.

The chain has TRBV4-1 and TRBJ2-3; D is possibly TRBD1 or TRBD2 (5 bases each). The CDR3 runs to 15 residues. Trimming cost V 4 bases and J 0 bases, with 11 bases left between them. Germline V gene sequence: CDR1 MGHRA, CDR2 YSYEKL. The CDR3 reads CASSRRERSTDTQYF. Here the CDR3 DNA reads TGCGCCAGCAGCCGCAGGGAGCGGAGCACAGATACGCAGTATTTT.

This clone is a singleton in its sample. Mismatch with germline at one junction end may stem from a read error. This chain connects TRBV7-9 to TRBJ2-7; possible D gene TRBD2, 5 bases. CDR3 length equals 11 residues. Looked up from germline, CDR1 is SEHNR and CDR2 is FQNEAQ (reference sequence). Written as DNA, the CDR3 is TGTGCCAGCAGCCTCGCATCAGAGGAGGCCTTC. Residues: CASSLASEEAF.

The J gene is TRBJ2-7, the V gene TRBV7-3, with D possibly being TRBD1 (5 bases). The V gene lost 5 bases and the J gene lost 1 base, with 12 bases spanning the gap. The CDR3 is 14 amino acids. Per germline, CDR1 SGHTA and CDR2 FQGTGA. CDR3 DNA: TGTGCCAGCAGCCCTGGACACCAATCCTACGAGCAGTACTTC. This encodes CASSPGHQSYEQYF.

In its sample, this clone was seen a few times. The chain combines TRBV7-9 with TRBJ2-1, with 7 positions matching TRBD2. Per the germline V gene, CDR1 is SEHNR and CDR2 is FQNEAQ (reference sequence). The CDR3 totals 15 residues. The junction had 10 bases not matched to a gene; V was cut back by 5 bases and J by 6 bases. The CDR3 loop is CASSPLALFPNEQFF. Written as DNA, the CDR3 is TGTGCCAGCAGCCCACTAGCGTTATTTCCCAATGAGCAGTTCTTC. Using reference TRBV7-9 and TRBJ2-1 for the parts outside the CDR3, the full variable domain is DTGVSQNPRHKITKRGQNVTFRCDPISEHNRLYWYRQTLGQGPEFLTYFQNEAQLEKSRLLSDRFSAERPKGSFSTLEIQRTEQGDSAMYLCASSPLALFPNEQFFGPGTRLTVL.